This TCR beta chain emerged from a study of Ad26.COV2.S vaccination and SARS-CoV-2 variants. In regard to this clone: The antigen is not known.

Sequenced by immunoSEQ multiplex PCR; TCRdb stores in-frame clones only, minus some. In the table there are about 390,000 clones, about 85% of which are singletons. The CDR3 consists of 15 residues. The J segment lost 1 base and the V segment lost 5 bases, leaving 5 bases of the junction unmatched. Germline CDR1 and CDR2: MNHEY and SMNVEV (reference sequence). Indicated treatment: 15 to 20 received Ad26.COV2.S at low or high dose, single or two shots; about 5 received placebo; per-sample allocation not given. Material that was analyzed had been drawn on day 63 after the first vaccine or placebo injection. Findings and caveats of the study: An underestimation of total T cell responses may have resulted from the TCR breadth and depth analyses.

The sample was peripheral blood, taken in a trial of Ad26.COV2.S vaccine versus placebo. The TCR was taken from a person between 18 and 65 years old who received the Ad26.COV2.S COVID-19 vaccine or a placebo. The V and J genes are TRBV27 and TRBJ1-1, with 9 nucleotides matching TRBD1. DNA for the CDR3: TGTGCCAGCAGTCCACGACAGGGGGGGAACACTGAAGCTTTCTTT. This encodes CASSPRQGGNTEAFF.